This passage covers 5 T cell receptor beta chains from one sample sequenced in a study of blood T cell repertoires in COVID-19. Generated by immunoSEQ multiplex PCR, the TCRdb table keeps only in-frame clones and is missing some. Among some 130,000 clones listed, 90% were seen once. Sequences were obtained from peripheral blood. The receptors derive from a man between 60 and 75 years old with COVID-19, enrolled during active disease.

The chain links TRBV10-3 to TRBJ2-1, with D tentatively TRBD2 (6 bases). The germline CDR1 and CDR2 sequences are ENHRY and SYGVKD. V gave up 2 bases and J gave up 9 bases, with 17 bases separating them. The CDR3 has 15 amino acids. The CDR3 bases are TGTGCCATCAGTGAGGCCGGGGGAGAAAGGAGTGAGCAGTTCTTC. This translates into CAISEAGGERSEQFF.

This clone was seen once. The J gene is TRBJ1-1, the V gene TRBV7-8, with D perhaps TRBD1 (6 bases). The CDR3 runs to 15 residues. Germline CDR1 SGHVS, CDR2 FQNEAQ. Trimming shortened V by 5 bases and J by 5 bases, and 18 bases separated the two germline ends. CDR3 protein: CASSLRQASRTEAFF. In DNA, the CDR3 is TGTGCCAGCAGCCTTCGACAGGCCTCCAGAACTGAAGCTTTCTTT.

V and J are TRBV4-1 and TRBJ2-1; perhaps TRBD2 as D (5 bases). Per germline, CDR1 MGHRA and CDR2 YSYEKL. The CDR3 runs to 13 residues. V was pared by 3 bases and J by 5 bases, with 8 bases between. The CDR3 loop reads CASSQSGDNEQFF. The CDR3 bases are TGCGCCAGCAGCCAGTCCGGGGACAATGAGCAGTTCTTC.

The chain couples TRBV9 to TRBJ1-2, with 7 bases lining up with TRBD1. Germline CDR1 SGDLS, CDR2 YYNGEE. The ends lost 0 bases at V and 6 bases at J; junction bases unmatched: 5. There are 14 residues in the CDR3. The CDR3 DNA sequence: TGTGCCAGCAGCGTAGTGAGGGGGCTCGATGGCTACACCTTC. Amino acid sequence: CASSVVRGLDGYTF. Drawing the rest from reference TRBV9 and TRBJ1-2, the complete variable domain is DSGVTQTPKHLITATGQRVTLRCSPRSGDLSVYWYQQSLDQGLQFLIQYYNGEERAKGNILERFSAQQFPDLHSELNLSSLELGDSALYFCASSVVRGLDGYTFGSGTRLTVV.

The CDR3 nucleotides read TGTGCCAGCAGCTACGGGGGGGCTAATGAGCAGTTCTTC. Its translation: CASSYGGANEQFF. The chain is built from TRBV11-2 and TRBJ2-1; the match to TRBD2 covers 8 bases. CDR3 length equals 13 residues. J gave up 7 bases and V 4 bases, and 3 bases lay outside the gene matches. CDR1 and CDR2 (germline): SGHAT, FQNNGV.